Each of the 15 T cell receptor beta chains below was sequenced from the same sample in a study of blood T cell repertoires in COVID-19. The method was immunoSEQ multiplex PCR; TCRdb's version includes in-frame clones alone and lacks a portion of them. The sample records 150,000 to 200,000 clones, about 80% being singletons. Sequenced material: peripheral blood. The receptors were sampled from an elderly woman with acute or convalescent COVID-19.

This sequence joins TRBV3-1 (or the pseudogene TRBV3-2) and TRBJ2-5, with unresolved D. V was pared by 3 bases and J by 5 bases, with 7 bases between. The CDR3 sequence is 12 residues long. CDR1 is LGHDT, CDR2 YNNKEL, per germline (reference sequence). The CDR3 is CASSQRWETQYF. The DNA of the CDR3 is TGTGCCAGCAGCCAGAGGTGGGAGACCCAGTACTTC.

CDR3 region: CASSPALRQGRNTEAFF. In nucleotides, the CDR3 is TGTGCCAGCTCACCAGCGCTTAGACAGGGAAGAAACACTGAAGCTTTCTTT. The gene calls are TRBV18 and TRBJ1-1; 7 positions match TRBD1. With 2 bases clipped from V and 2 bases from J, the junction kept 11 bases outside the gene matches. CDR1 is KGHSH, CDR2 LQKENI, per germline. CDR3 length: 17 residues. Full variable domain (outside the CDR3, taken from reference TRBV18 and TRBJ1-1): NAGVMQNPRHLVRRRGQEARLRCSPMKGHSHVYWYRQLPEEGLKFMVYLQKENIIDESGMPKERFSAEFPKEGPSILRIQQVVRGDSAAYFCASSPALRQGRNTEAFFGQGTRLTVV.

This chain links TRBV7-8 with TRBJ2-2, with TRBD1 identical over 8 bases. Trimming cost V 5 bases and J 1 base; bases outside gene matches: 6. This CDR3 contains 16 residues. Germline CDR1 reads SGHVS; CDR2 reads FQNEAQ. CDR3 in DNA: TGTGCCAGCAGCCCGGGACAGGTGGGGAACACCGGGGAGCTGTTTTTT. It translates to CASSPGQVGNTGELFF.

V gene TRBV6-5 combines with J gene TRBJ1-1, with D possibly TRBD1 on 5 matching bases. This CDR3 comprises 13 residues. Germline V CDR1 and CDR2: MNHEY, SVGAGI. V was trimmed by 5 bases and J by 0 bases, leaving 7 bases between them. CDR3: CASSRQMNTEAFF. The DNA for the CDR3 is TGTGCCAGCAGTAGACAGATGAACACTGAAGCTTTCTTT.

In this sample, this clone turned up once. The rearrangement uses TRBV6-5 and TRBJ2-7; no definite D call. Germline V gene lookup returns CDR1 MNHEY and CDR2 SVGAGI. The CDR3 spans 14 residues. Trimming took off 7 bases at V and 5 bases at J, with 18 bases between the two ends. CDR3 DNA sequence: TGTGCCAGCAAATCCACAGCCCCAGCCCACGAGCAGTACTTC. It encodes CASKSTAPAHEQYF.

The chain couples TRBV5-4 to TRBJ2-7; 9 bases fit TRBD2. V trimming: 7 bases; J trimming: 0 bases; junction bases outside the gene matches: 8. Germline CDR1 is SGHNT and CDR2 is YYREEE (reference sequence). This CDR3 is built from 15 residues. The CDR3: CASSSTSGFSYEQYF. CDR3 nucleotide sequence: TGTGCCAGCTCCTCAACTAGCGGGTTCTCCTACGAGCAGTACTTC.

The genes are TRBV5-1 and TRBJ2-5; D ambiguous. This CDR3 comprises 15 residues. Trimming stripped 0 bases from V and 1 base from J, with 10 bases between. The V gene's germline CDR1 is SGHRS and CDR2 YFSETQ. DNA of the CDR3: TGCGCCAGCAGCTTGGGCAGAATCTTCCAAGAGACCCAGTACTTC. It codes for CASSLGRIFQETQYF.

There are a few counts of this clone. The chain links TRBV4-1 to TRBJ2-1; no clear D gene. The CDR3 covers 14 residues. With 0 bases removed from V and 8 bases from J, the gap between germline ends came to 11 bases. Germline V CDR1 and CDR2: MGHRA, YSYEKL. Here the CDR3 reads CASSQDEVSDEQFF. The CDR3 nucleotides read TGCGCCAGCAGCCAAGATGAGGTAAGCGATGAGCAGTTCTTC.

In DNA, the CDR3 is TGCGCCAGCAGCCCCGGGACAGGCAAAGGTGGCTCCTACAATGAGCAGTTCTTC. Translation: CASSPGTGKGGSYNEQFF. This chain joins TRBV4-3 and TRBJ2-1; 8 bases are a match to TRBD1. Unmatched junction bases numbered 11, after V lost 4 bases and J lost 0 bases. The CDR3 runs 18 residues. Germline V gene lookup returns CDR1 LGHNA and CDR2 YSLEER.

The chain combines TRBV11-2 with TRBJ2-7; TRBD1 matches at 7 bases. Germline loops: CDR1 SGHAT, CDR2 FQNNGV. This CDR3 has 16 amino acids. With 0 bases clipped from V and 3 bases from J, the junction kept 8 bases outside the gene matches. The CDR3 nucleotides are TGTGCCAGCAGCTTAGATTTGAAGACAGGGATCTACGAGCAGTACTTC. Amino acids: CASSLDLKTGIYEQYF.

This clone was recorded many times. V and J are TRBV3-1 (or the pseudogene TRBV3-2) and TRBJ2-1; 11 bases agree with TRBD2. CDR3 size: 13 residues. The germline CDR1 and CDR2 sequences are LGHDT and YNNKEL (reference sequence). J gave up 12 bases and V 0 bases, and 1 base lay outside the gene matches. This CDR3 is CASSQDSGRAQFF. The CDR3 nucleotides are TGTGCCAGCAGCCAAGATAGCGGGAGGGCGCAGTTCTTC.

The sample holds a few counts of this clone. The chain employs TRBV7-6 and TRBJ1-1; TRBD1 matches at 7 bases. Germline V gene data show CDR1 as SGHVS and CDR2 as FNYEAQ. This CDR3 contains 15 residues. The V segment lost 0 bases and the J segment 2 bases; nucleotides outside the gene matches: 3. The CDR3 nucleotides are TGTGCCAGCAGCTTAGCCGAGGGGGCCAACACTGAAGCTTTCTTT. This gives the protein CASSLAEGANTEAFF.

The chain is built from TRBV6-6 and TRBJ2-1; TRBD2 is a possible D gene (6 bases). This CDR3 has 14 residues. The V gene's germline CDR1 is MNHNY and CDR2 SVGAGI (reference sequence). The V end lost 5 bases, the J end lost 6 bases, and 14 bases lay between the germline ends. In DNA, the CDR3 is TGTGCCAGCAGTACGAGGCGGGAACCCAATGAGCAGTTCTTC. This gives the protein CASSTRREPNEQFF.

A word on this clone: Other DNA sequences within the sample encode an identical CDR3. J is TRBJ1-5 and V is TRBV5-1; D gene uncertain. The CDR3 spans 14 residues. Trimming cost V 2 bases and J 2 bases, with 8 bases left between them. From germline, CDR1 is SGHRS and CDR2 YFSETQ. CDR3: CASSLGGGNQPQHF. Written as DNA, the CDR3 is TGCGCCAGCAGCTTAGGAGGTGGCAATCAGCCCCAGCATTTT.

The chain couples TRBV10-2 to TRBJ2-7, with D perhaps matching TRBD1 (6 bases). V was trimmed by 10 bases and J by 0 bases, leaving 16 bases between them. This CDR3 has 14 amino acids. Germline assignment: CDR1 WSHSY and CDR2 SAAADI. The DNA of the CDR3 is TGCGCCACCCTAAGGGGACACCCCTCCTACGAGCAGTACTTC. Residues: CATLRGHPSYEQYF.